The TCR beta chain under discussion was sequenced for a study of OX40 agonist ivuxolimab in advanced cancers. On the study more broadly: Across the patients, intravenous ivuxolimab was delivered every 2 weeks at 0.01 to 10 mg/kg. Points from the study as a whole: Average numbers of expanded clones were greater in CD8+ T cells than in CD4+. Clonal expansion from baseline to week 6 occurred in both CD4+ and CD8+ T cells.

Exclusion of a patient followed from autoimmune disease history or systemic immunosuppression. Some clones are missing from TCRdb's copy, which holds only in-frame ones; the method was immunoSEQ multiplex PCR. Here the sample spans about 34,000 clones, around 86% being singletons. V lost 1 base, J lost 0 bases, and 8 bases stayed unmatched. CDR1 and CDR2 (germline): LNHNV, YYDKDF (reference sequence). The CDR3 is 17 residues long. For this clone: Its antigen is still unknown.

The source of this sequence is an adult with an advanced solid tumor such as melanoma, head and neck, liver or kidney cancer. The V call is TRBV15, the J call TRBJ2-7; 8 nucleotides align to TRBD2. Specimen: CD4+ or CD8+ T cells sorted from blood, collected in a trial of the OX40 agonist ivuxolimab. This CDR3 reads CATSRAPGGPSSYEQYF. CDR3 in DNA: TGTGCCACCAGCAGAGCCCCGGGGGGGCCAAGCTCCTACGAGCAGTACTTC.